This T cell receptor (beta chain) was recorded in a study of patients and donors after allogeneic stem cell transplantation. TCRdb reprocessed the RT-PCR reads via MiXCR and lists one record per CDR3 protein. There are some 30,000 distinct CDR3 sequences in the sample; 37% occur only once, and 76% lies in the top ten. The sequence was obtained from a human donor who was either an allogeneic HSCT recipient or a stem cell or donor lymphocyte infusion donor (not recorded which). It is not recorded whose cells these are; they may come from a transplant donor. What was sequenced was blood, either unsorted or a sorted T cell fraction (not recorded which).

The CDR3 protein is CASSRGQGSGYGYTF. DNA of the CDR3: TGCGCCAGCAGCCGAGGACAGGGGAGCGGCTATGGCTACACCTTC. The chain links TRBV5-1 to TRBJ1-2; the match to TRBD1 covers 9 bases. Germline V gene sequence: CDR1 SGHRS, CDR2 YFSETQ. CDR3 length: 15 residues. V trimming: 4 bases; J trimming: 4 bases; junction bases outside the gene matches: 8.